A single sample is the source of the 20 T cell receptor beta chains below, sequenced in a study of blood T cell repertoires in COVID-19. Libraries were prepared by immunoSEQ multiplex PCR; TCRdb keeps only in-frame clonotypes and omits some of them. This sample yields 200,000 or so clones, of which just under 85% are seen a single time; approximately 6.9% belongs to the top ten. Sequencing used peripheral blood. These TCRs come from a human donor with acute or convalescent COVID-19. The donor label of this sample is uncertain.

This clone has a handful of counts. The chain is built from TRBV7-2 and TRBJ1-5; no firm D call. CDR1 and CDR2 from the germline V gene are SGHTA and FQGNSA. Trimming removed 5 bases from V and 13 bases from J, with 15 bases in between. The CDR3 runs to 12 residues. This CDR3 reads CASSRGRRAQHF. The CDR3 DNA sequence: TGTGCCAGCAGCCGTGGAAGGCGGGCTCAGCATTTT.

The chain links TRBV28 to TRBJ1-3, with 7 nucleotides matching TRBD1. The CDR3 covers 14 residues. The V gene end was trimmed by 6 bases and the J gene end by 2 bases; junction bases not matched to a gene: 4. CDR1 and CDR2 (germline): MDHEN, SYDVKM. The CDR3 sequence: CASSPDRAGNTIYF. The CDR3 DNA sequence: TGTGCCAGCAGCCCCGACAGGGCTGGAAACACCATATATTTT.

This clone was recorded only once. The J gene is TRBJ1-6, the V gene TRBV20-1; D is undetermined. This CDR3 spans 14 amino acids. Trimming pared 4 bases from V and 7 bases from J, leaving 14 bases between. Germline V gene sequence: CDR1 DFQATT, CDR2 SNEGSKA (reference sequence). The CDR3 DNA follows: TGCAGTGCTACTGAGGGAGGCCGAAATTCACCCCTCCACTTT. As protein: CSATEGGRNSPLHF.

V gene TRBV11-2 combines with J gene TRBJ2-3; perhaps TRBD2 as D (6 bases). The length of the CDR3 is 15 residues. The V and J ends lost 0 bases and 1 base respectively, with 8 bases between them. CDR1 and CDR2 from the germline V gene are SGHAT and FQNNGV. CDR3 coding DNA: TGTGCCAGCAGCTTAGACCAGCGGGGCACAGATACGCAGTATTTT. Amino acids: CASSLDQRGTDTQYF.

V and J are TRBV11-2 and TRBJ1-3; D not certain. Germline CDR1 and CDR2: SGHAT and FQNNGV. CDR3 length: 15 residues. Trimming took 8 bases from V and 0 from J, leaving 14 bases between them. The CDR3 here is CASASRGHSGNTIYF. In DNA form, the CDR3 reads TGTGCCAGCGCTTCGCGAGGCCACTCTGGAAACACCATATATTTT.

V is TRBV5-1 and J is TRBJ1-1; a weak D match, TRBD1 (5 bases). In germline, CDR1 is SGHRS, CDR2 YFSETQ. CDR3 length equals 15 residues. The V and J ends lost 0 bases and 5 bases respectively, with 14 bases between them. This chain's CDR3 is CASSLVGQGRTEAFF. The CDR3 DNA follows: TGCGCCAGCAGCTTGGTGGGCCAGGGAAGAACTGAAGCTTTCTTT.

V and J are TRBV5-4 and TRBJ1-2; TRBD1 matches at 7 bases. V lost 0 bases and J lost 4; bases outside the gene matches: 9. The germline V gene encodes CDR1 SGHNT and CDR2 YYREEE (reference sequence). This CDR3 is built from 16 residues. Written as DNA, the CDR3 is TGTGCCAGCAGCTTGGCCCAGTCAGGGGGGATCTATGGCTACACCTTC. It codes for CASSLAQSGGIYGYTF. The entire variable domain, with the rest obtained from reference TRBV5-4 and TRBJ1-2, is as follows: ETGVTQSPTHLIKTRGQQVTLRCSSQSGHNTVSWYQQALGQGPQFIFQYYREEENGRGNFPPRFSGLQFPNYSSELNVNALELDDSALYLCASSLAQSGGIYGYTFGSGTRLTVV.

CDR3 region: CASSQAQGARNGYTF. CDR3 DNA sequence: TGTGCCAGCAGCCAAGCACAGGGGGCGAGGAACGGCTACACCTTC. V and J are TRBV3-1 (or the pseudogene TRBV3-2) and TRBJ1-2, with 9 bases that match TRBD1. The junction had 8 bases not matched to a gene; V was cut back by 1 base and J by 8 bases. CDR3 length: 15 residues. Germline values: CDR1 LGHDT, CDR2 YNNKEL (reference sequence).

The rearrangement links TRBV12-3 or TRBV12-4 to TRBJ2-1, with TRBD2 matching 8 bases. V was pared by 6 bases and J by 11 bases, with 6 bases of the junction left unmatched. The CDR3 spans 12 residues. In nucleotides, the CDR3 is TGTGCCAGCAGCCAAGCGGGAGTGAAGCAGTTCTTC. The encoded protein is CASSQAGVKQFF.

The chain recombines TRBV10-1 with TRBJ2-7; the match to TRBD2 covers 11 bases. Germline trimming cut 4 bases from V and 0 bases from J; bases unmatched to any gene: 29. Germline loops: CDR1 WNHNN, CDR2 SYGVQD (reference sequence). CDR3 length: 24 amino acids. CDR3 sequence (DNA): TGCGCCAGCAGTGTGGGACAGTTTACTAGCGGGAGAAATATGGGGGTTGTTCGCTCCTACGAGCAGTACTTC. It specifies CASSVGQFTSGRNMGVVRSYEQYF.

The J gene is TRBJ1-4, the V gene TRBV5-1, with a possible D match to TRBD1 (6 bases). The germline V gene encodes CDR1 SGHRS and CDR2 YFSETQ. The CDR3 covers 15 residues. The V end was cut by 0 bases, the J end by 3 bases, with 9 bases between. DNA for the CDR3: TGCGCCAGCAGCTTGGGCAGGGGATCTAATGAAAAACTGTTTTTT. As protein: CASSLGRGSNEKLFF.

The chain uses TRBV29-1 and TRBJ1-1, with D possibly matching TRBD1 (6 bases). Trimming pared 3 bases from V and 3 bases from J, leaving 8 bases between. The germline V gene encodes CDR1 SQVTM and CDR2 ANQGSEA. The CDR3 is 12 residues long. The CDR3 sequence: CSVDRGYTEAFF. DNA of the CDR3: TGCAGCGTTGACAGGGGATACACTGAAGCTTTCTTT.

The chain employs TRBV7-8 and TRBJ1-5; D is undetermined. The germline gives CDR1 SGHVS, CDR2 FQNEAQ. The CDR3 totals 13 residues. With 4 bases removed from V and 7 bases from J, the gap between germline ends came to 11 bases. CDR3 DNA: TGTGCCAGCAGCTCCAGTGGGAGGCAGCCCCAGCATTTT. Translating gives CASSSSGRQPQHF.

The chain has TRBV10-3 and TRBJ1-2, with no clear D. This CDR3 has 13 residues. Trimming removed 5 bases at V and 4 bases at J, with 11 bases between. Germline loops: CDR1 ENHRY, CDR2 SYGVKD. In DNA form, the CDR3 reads TGTGCCATCAGTCAAACGGGGAGCTATGGCTACACCTTC. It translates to CAISQTGSYGYTF.

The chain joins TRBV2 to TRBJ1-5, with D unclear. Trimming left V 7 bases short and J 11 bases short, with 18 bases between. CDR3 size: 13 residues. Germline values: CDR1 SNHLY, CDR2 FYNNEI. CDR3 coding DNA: TGTGCCAGCAAGGTGGACGGACGCGGGGCCCAGCATTTT. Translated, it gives CASKVDGRGAQHF.

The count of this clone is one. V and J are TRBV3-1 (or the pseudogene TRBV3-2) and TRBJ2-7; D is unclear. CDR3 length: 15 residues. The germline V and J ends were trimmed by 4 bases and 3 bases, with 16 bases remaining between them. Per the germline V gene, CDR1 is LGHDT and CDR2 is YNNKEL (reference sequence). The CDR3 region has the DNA TGTGCCAGCAGCCCAGGTTGGTTACCGGACTACGAGCAGTACTTC. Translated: CASSPGWLPDYEQYF.

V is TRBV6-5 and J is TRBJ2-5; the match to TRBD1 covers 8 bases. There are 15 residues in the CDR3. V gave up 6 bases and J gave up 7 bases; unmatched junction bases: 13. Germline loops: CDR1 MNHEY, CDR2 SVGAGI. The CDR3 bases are TGTGCCAGCAGAACGGACAGGGACCCTACCACGACCCAGTACTTC. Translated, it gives CASRTDRDPTTTQYF.

The CDR3: CASSEYRTGGSYEQYF. The CDR3 region has the DNA TGTGCCAGCAGTGAATACCGGACAGGGGGCTCCTACGAGCAGTACTTC. The chain links TRBV6-1 to TRBJ2-7; 10 bases map to TRBD1. The V gene's germline CDR1 is MNHNS and CDR2 SASEGT. V lost 2 bases to trimming and J lost 0 bases; unmatched junction nucleotides: 4. This CDR3 region has 16 residues.

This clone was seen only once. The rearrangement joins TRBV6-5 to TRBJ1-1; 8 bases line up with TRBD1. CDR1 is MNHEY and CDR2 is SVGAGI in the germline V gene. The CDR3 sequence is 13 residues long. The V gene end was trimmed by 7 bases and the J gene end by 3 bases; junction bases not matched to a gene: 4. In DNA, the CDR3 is TGTGCCAGCATCTCGGACAGGGACACTGAAGCTTTCTTT. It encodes CASISDRDTEAFF.

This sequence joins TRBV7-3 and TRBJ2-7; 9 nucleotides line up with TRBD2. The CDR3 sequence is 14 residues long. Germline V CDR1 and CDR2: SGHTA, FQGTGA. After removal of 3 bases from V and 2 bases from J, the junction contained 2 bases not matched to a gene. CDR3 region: CASSLTSGPYEQYF. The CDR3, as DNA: TGTGCCAGCAGCTTGACTAGCGGACCCTACGAGCAGTACTTC. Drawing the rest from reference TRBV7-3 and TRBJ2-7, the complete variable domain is GAGVSQTPSNKVTEKGKYVELRCDPISGHTALYWYRQSLGQGPEFLIYFQGTGAADDSGLPNDRFFAVRPEGSVSTLKIQRTERGDSAVYLCASSLTSGPYEQYFGPGTRLTVT.